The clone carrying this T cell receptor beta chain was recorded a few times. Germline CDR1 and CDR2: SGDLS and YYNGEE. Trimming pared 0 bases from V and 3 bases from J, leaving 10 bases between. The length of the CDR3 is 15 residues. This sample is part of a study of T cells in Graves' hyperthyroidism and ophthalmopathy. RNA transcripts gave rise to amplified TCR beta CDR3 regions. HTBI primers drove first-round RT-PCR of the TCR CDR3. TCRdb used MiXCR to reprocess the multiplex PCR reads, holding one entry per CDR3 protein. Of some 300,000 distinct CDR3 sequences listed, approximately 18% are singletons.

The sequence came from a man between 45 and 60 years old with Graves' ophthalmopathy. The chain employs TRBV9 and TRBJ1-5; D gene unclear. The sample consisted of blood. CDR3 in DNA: TGTGCCAGCAGCGTAGCTTCTGGGTTCAATCAGCCCCAGCATTTT. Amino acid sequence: CASSVASGFNQPQHF.